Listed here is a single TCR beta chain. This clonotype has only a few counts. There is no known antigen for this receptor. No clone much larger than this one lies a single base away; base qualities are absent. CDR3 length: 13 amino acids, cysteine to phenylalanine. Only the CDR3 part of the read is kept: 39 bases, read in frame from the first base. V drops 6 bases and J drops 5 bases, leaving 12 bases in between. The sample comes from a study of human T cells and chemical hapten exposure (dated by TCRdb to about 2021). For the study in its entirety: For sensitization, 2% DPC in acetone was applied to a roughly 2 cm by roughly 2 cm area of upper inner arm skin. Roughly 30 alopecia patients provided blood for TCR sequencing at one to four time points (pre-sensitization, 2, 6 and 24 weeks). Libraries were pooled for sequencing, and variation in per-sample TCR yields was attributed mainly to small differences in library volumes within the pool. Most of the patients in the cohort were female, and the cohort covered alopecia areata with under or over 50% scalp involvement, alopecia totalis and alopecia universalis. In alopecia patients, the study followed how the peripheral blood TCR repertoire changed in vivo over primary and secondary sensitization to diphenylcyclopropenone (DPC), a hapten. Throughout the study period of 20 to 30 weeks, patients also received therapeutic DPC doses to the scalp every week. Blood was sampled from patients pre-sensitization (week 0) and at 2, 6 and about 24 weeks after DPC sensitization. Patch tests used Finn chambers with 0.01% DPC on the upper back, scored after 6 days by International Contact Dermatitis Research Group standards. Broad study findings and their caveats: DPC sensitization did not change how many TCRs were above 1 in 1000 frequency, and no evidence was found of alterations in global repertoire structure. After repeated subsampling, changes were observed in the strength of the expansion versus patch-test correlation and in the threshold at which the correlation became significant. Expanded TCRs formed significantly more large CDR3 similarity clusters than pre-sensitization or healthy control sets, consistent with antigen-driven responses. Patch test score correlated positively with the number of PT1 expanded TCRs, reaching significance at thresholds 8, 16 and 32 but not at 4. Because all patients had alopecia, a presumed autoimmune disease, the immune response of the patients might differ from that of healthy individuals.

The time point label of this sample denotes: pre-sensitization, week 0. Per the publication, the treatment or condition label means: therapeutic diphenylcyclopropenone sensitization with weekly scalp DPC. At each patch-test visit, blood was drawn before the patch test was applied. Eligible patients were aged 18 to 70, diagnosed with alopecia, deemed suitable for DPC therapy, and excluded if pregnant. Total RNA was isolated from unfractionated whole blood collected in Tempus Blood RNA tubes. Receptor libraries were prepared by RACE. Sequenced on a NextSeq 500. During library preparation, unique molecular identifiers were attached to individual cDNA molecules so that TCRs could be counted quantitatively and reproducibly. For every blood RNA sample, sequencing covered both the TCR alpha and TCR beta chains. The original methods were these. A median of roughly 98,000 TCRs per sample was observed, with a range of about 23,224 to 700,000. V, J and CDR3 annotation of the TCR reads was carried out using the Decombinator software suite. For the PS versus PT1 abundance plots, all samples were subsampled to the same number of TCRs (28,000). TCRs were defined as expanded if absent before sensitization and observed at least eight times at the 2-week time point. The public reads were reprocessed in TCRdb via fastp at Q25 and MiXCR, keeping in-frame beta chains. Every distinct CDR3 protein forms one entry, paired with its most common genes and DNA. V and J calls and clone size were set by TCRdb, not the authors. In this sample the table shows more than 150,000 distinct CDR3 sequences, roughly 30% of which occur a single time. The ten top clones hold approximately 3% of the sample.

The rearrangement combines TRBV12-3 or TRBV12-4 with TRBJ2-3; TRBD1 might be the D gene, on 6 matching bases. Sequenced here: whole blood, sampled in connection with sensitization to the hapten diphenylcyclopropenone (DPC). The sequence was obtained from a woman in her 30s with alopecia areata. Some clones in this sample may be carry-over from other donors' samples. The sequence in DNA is TGTGCCAGCAGACGACAGGATGGAGATACGCAGTATTTT. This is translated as CASRRQDGDTQYF.